One T cell receptor (beta chain) is described in this entry. Profiled with immunoSEQ multiplex PCR; TCRdb holds only in-frame clones, not every one. This table has roughly 190,000 clones, roughly nine tenths appearing once. The sample is drawn from a study of T cell responses to AZD1222 COVID-19 vaccine. Between the trimmed V and J ends, which lost 1 base and 9 bases, there was a span of 13 bases. The CDR3 runs 13 residues. From germline, CDR1 is MGHRA and CDR2 YSYEKL. The TCR originated in an adult who received the AZD1222 COVID-19 vaccine. Material: peripheral blood, obtained 28 days after the second AZD1222 dose. The chain has TRBV4-1 and TRBJ2-7; no clear D gene. CDR3 coding DNA: TGCGCCAGCAGCCAAGCCCCAGCCGGTCGGCAGTACTTC. Translation: CASSQAPAGRQYF.